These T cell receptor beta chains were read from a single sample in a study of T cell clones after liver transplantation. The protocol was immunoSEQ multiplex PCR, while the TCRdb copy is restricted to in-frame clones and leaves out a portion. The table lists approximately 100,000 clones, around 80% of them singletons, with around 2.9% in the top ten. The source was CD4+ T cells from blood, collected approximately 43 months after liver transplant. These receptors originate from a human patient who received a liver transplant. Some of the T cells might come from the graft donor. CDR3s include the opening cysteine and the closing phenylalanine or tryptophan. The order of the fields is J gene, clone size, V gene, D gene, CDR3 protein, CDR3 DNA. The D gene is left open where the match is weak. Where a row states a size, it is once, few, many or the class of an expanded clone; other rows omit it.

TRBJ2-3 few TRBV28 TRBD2 CASSFIGTSGISDTQYF TGTGCCAGCAGTTTTATCGGGACTAGCGGGATCTCAGATACGCAGTATTTT
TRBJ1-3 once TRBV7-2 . CASSLGLSGNTIYF TGTGCCAGCAGCTTGGGACTTTCTGGAAACACCATATATTTT
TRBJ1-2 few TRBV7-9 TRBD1 CASSFDGQAGGYTF TGTGCCAGCAGCTTTGACGGACAGGCGGGGGGCTACACCTTC
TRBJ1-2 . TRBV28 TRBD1 CASRIRQGEGYTF TGTGCCAGCAGGATAAGACAGGGGGAGGGCTACACCTTC
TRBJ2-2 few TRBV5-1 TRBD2 CASSYPSGGSPNTGELFF TGCGCCAGCAGCTACCCTAGCGGGGGCTCCCCTAACACCGGGGAGCTGTTTTTT
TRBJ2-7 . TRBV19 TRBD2 CASRELASNEQYF TGTGCCAGTAGGGAACTAGCGTCAAACGAGCAGTACTTC
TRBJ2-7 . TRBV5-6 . CASSLHRPTYEQYF TGTGCCAGCAGCTTGCACAGGCCAACCTACGAGCAGTACTTC
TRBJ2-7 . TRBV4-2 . CASTPSRVGGSEQYF TGTGCCAGCACCCCCTCCCGGGTAGGGGGGTCCGAGCAGTACTTC
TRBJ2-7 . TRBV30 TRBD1 CAWTGGVNEQYF TGTGCCTGGACAGGGGGCGTTAACGAGCAGTACTTC
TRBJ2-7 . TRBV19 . CASSPGQFSYEQYF TGTGCCAGTAGTCCTGGACAGTTCTCCTACGAGCAGTACTTC
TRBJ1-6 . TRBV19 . CASSIGGHLHSPLHF TGTGCCAGTAGTATTGGGGGACACCTCCATTCACCCCTCCACTTT
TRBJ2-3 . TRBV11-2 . CASSFFTDTQYF TGTGCCAGCAGCTTTTTCACAGATACGCAGTATTTT
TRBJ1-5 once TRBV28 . CASSTGFYSNQPQHF TGTGCCAGCAGTACAGGGTTTTATAGCAATCAGCCCCAGCATTTT
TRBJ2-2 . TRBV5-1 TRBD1 CASSSVQGAYNTGELFF TGCGCCAGCAGCAGCGTACAGGGGGCTTACAACACCGGGGAGCTGTTTTTT
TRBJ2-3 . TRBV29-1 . CSVVRLDTQYF TGCAGCGTTGTCAGGCTAGATACGCAGTATTTT
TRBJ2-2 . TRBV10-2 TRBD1 CASGDRGAGELFF TGCGCCAGCGGGGACAGGGGCGCCGGGGAGCTGTTTTTT
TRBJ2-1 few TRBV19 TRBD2 CASSRTEGLAGGEQFF TGTGCCAGTAGTAGGACTGAAGGACTAGCGGGAGGGGAGCAGTTCTTC
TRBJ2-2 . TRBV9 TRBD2 CASSVDVLAGTGELFF TGTGCCAGCAGCGTAGATGTCCTAGCGGGGACCGGGGAGCTGTTTTTT
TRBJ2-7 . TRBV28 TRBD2 CASSFLPGGTSYEQYF TGTGCCAGCAGTTTTCTCCCGGGAGGGACCTCCTACGAGCAGTACTTC
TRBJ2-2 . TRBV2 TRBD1 CASTWGTGADGELFF TGTGCCAGCACGTGGGGTACAGGGGCGGACGGGGAGCTGTTTTTT
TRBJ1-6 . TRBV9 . CASSVEGSSYNSPLHF TGTGCCAGCAGCGTAGAGGGAAGCTCCTATAATTCACCCCTCCACTTT
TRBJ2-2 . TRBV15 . CATSRDRANTGELFF TGTGCCACCAGCAGAGATCGGGCGAACACCGGGGAGCTGTTTTTT
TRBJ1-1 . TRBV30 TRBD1 CAWSVRGGRGMNTEAFF TGTGCCTGGAGTGTACGAGGGGGCAGGGGCATGAACACTGAAGCTTTCTTT
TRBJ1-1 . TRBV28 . CASSLRHAEAFF TGTGCCAGCAGTTTAAGGCACGCTGAAGCTTTCTTT
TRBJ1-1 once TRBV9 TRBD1 CASRGQGDTEAFF TGTGCCAGCAGGGGCCAGGGGGACACTGAAGCTTTCTTT
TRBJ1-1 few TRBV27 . CASSLRAPAEAFF TGTGCCAGCAGTTTACGGGCGCCGGCTGAAGCTTTCTTT
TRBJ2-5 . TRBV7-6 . CASSYGFQETQYF TGTGCCAGCAGCTATGGCTTCCAAGAGACCCAGTACTTC
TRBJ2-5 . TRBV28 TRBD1 CASSLLPRDRPTETQYF TGTGCCAGCAGTTTACTCCCCCGGGACAGGCCCACAGAGACCCAGTACTTC
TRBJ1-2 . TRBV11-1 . CASSLGRGASGYTF TGTGCCAGCAGCTTAGGCAGGGGCGCGAGTGGCTACACCTTC
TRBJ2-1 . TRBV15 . CATSRGVRGGIDEQFF TGTGCCACCAGCAGAGGGGTCAGGGGAGGGATAGATGAGCAGTTCTTC
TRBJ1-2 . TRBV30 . CAWSPTDYGYTF TGTGCCTGGAGTCCGACGGATTATGGCTACACCTTC
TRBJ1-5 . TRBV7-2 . CASSRTRSPGEPQHF TGTGCCAGCAGCCGAACGCGGAGCCCCGGGGAGCCCCAGCATTTT
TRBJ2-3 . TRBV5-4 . CASSMSSLSTDTQYF TGTGCCAGCAGCATGAGCAGTTTAAGCACAGATACGCAGTATTTT
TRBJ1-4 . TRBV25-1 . CASSEPGLQSEKLFF TGTGCCAGCAGTGAACCGGGACTGCAGTCTGAAAAACTGTTTTTT
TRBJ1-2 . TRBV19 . CASSIERKSRYGYTF TGTGCCAGTAGTATAGAGCGGAAGAGCCGTTACGGCTACACCTTC
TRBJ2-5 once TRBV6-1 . CASSEALGFQETQYF TGTGCCAGCAGTGAAGCGCTGGGGTTTCAAGAGACCCAGTACTTC
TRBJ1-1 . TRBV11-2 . CASSVSSNTEAFF TGTGCCAGCTCCGTCTCTTCGAACACTGAAGCTTTCTTT
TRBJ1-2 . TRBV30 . CAWYEVPYGYTF TGTGCCTGGTACGAGGTACCGTATGGCTACACCTTC
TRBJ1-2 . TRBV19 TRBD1 CASSNSPGQDFGYTF TGTGCCAGTAGTAACAGTCCGGGACAGGACTTTGGCTACACCTTC
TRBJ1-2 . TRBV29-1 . CSVDSTYDGYTF TGCAGCGTCGATTCCACTTACGATGGCTACACCTTC